A single T cell receptor beta chain is shown here with its context. No antigen is known for it. This specimen belongs to a study of cytomegalovirus exposure and HLA in healthy donors. Study-wide findings and caveats: The study flagged approximately 180 TCR beta chains as cytomegalovirus-associated. It was confirmed in vitro that three of the CMV-associated chains were specific for CMV antigens.

Here immunoSEQ multiplex PCR was the method, and the copy in TCRdb shows in-frame clones only, minus some. In the table there are hundreds of thousands of clones, about nine tenths of which are singletons. The sequencing sample was made of PBMCs. The origin of this receptor is a woman aged 18-29 years in good health and CMV-seronegative.

The CDR3 region has the DNA TGTGCCAGCAGTTCACCAGATCGGGGTCTCTATGGCTACACCTTC. Protein: CASSSPDRGLYGYTF. The rearrangement links TRBV27 to TRBJ1-2; D not resolved. CDR3 size: 15 residues. V was trimmed by 4 bases and J by 4 bases, leaving 16 bases between them. Germline V gene data show CDR1 as MNHEY and CDR2 as SMNVEV (reference sequence).